The 32 T cell receptor beta chains presented below share a single source sample, sequenced in a study of T-cell reconstitution after alpha-beta-depleted transplantation in children. Unique molecular identifiers were incorporated during preparation of the TCRbeta library. TCRdb re-derived calls from the PCR reads in MiXCR, one entry per CDR3 protein. The sample lists about 610,000 distinct CDR3 sequences, over 9.5% occurring once. The sample in question was PBMCs from the stem cell graft donor, obtained from the stem cell graft. These receptors all come from a human donor who donated a stem cell graft to a child with acute myeloid leukemia.

The sample holds many counts of this clonotype. The V call is TRBV24-1, the J call TRBJ2-5; 8 bases match TRBD1. This CDR3 is 13 amino acids long. The germline CDR1 and CDR2 sequences are KGHDR and SFDVKD. V shed 6 bases, J shed 4 bases, and the junction held 3 bases outside the gene matches. The CDR3 spells CATSYGQGETQYF. The CDR3 region has the DNA TGTGCCACCAGTTACGGACAGGGAGAGACCCAGTACTTC.

This chain connects TRBV7-9 to TRBJ1-1; tentatively, D is TRBD1 (6 bases). Germline assignment: CDR1 SEHNR and CDR2 FQNEAQ (reference sequence). Trimming stripped 5 bases from V and 3 bases from J, with 16 bases between. This CDR3 contains 15 residues. The CDR3 sequence is CASSPTGHEYTEAFF. CDR3 in DNA: TGTGCCAGCAGCCCGACGGGACACGAATACACTGAAGCTTTCTTT. Drawing the rest from reference TRBV7-9 and TRBJ1-1, the complete variable domain is DTGVSQNPRHKITKRGQNVTFRCDPISEHNRLYWYRQTLGQGPEFLTYFQNEAQLEKSRLLSDRFSAERPKGSFSTLEIQRTEQGDSAMYLCASSPTGHEYTEAFFGQGTRLTVV.

This clonotype was observed a few times. The J gene is TRBJ1-1, the V gene TRBV19, with a possible D match to TRBD1 (6 bases). Germline-derived CDR1 and CDR2 are LNHDA and SQIVND (reference sequence). The CDR3 sequence is 16 residues long. Trimming pared 7 bases from V and 0 bases from J, leaving 18 bases between. CDR3 nucleotides: TGTGCCAGTACCCTCACCCGGCAGGGGCTGAACACTGAAGCTTTCTTT. It translates to CASTLTRQGLNTEAFF.

V and J are TRBV2 and TRBJ2-4; no clear D gene. Germline CDR1 and CDR2: SNHLY and FYNNEI. The CDR3 length is 15 residues. Trimming removed 1 base at V and 1 base at J, with 8 bases between. The CDR3 protein is CASSEDRAAKNIQYF. Here the CDR3 DNA reads TGTGCCAGCAGTGAAGATCGCGCGGCCAAAAACATTCAGTACTTC.

This clonotype has a count of ten or more. V gene TRBV6-5 combines with J gene TRBJ2-7; 8 bases agree with TRBD2. Germline V gene data show CDR1 as MNHEY and CDR2 as SVGAGI. This CDR3 has 16 amino acids. The junction had 6 bases not matched to a gene; V was cut back by 2 bases and J by 0 bases. The CDR3 sequence is CASSYPLAGSSYEQYF. CDR3 sequence (DNA): TGTGCCAGCAGTTACCCGCTAGCGGGCAGCTCCTACGAGCAGTACTTC.

In this sample, this clonotype turned up many times. This chain links TRBV7-2 with TRBJ1-5; 7 bases align to TRBD1. The CDR3 totals 16 residues. V trimming: 1 base; J trimming: 3 bases; junction bases outside the gene matches: 6. Germline V gene sequence: CDR1 SGHTA, CDR2 FQGNSA. This CDR3 is CASSLVGTDYNQPQHF. As DNA, the CDR3 is TGTGCCAGCAGCTTAGTTGGGACAGACTACAATCAGCCCCAGCATTTT. Full variable domain (remainder filled in from reference TRBV7-2 and TRBJ1-5): GAGVSQSPSNKVTEKGKDVELRCDPISGHTALYWYRQSLGQGLEFLIYFQGNSAPDKSGLPSDRFSAERTGGSVSTLTIQRTQQEDSAVYLCASSLVGTDYNQPQHFGDGTRLSIL.

This clonotype was seen a handful of times. The chain carries TRBV20-1 and TRBJ1-2, with D unclear. The CDR3 is 14 residues long. Germline-derived CDR1 and CDR2 are DFQATT and SNEGSKA (reference sequence). The V end was cut by 0 bases, the J end by 4 bases, with 12 bases between. The CDR3 nucleotides are TGCAGTGCTAGAGATCCGGGTTATAGCTATGGCTACACCTTC. It is translated as CSARDPGYSYGYTF.

This clonotype appeared a few times. The rearrangement links TRBV6-4 to TRBJ2-7; 9 positions match TRBD2. Germline assignment: CDR1 MRHNA and CDR2 SNTAGT. The CDR3 length is 12 residues. CDR3 residues: CVPPAGGYEQYF. The CDR3 coding sequence is TGTGTCCCCCCAGCGGGAGGCTACGAGCAGTACTTC.

The V gene is TRBV30, the J gene TRBJ1-3; D might be TRBD1 (5 bases). The CDR3 runs 13 residues. Germline-derived CDR1 and CDR2 are GTSNPN and SVGIG (reference sequence). Between the trimmed V and J ends, which lost 7 bases and 4 bases, there was a span of 14 bases. CDR3 sequence: CASHAGGGNTIYF. CDR3 sequence (DNA): TGTGCCTCCCACGCGGGGGGAGGAAACACCATATATTTT.

The V call is TRBV30, the J call TRBJ2-7; possible D gene TRBD1, 6 bases. The length of the CDR3 is 12 residues. CDR1 and CDR2 (germline): GTSNPN, SVGIG (reference sequence). The V end was cut by 5 bases, the J end by 2 bases, with 10 bases between. Here the CDR3 DNA reads TGTGCCTGGGGGGGCAGTACCTACGAGCAGTACTTC. Protein sequence: CAWGGSTYEQYF.

The chain couples TRBV24-1 to TRBJ1-1, with D perhaps matching TRBD1 (6 bases). Per germline, CDR1 KGHDR and CDR2 SFDVKD. With 7 bases removed from V and 2 bases from J, the gap between germline ends came to 13 bases. The CDR3 runs 14 residues. CDR3 coding DNA: TGTGCCACCAGCGGATCCGGGGGCAACACTGAAGCTTTCTTT. Its translation: CATSGSGGNTEAFF.

V usage is TRBV20-1 and J usage is TRBJ2-5; perhaps D is TRBD1 or TRBD2 (5 bases each). This CDR3 comprises 14 residues. V lost 7 bases, J lost 0 bases, and 15 bases lay in between. Per germline, CDR1 DFQATT and CDR2 SNEGSKA (reference sequence). CDR3 bases: TGCAGTGTCTTGCCGGGACGAAACCAAGAGACCCAGTACTTC. Its translation is CSVLPGRNQETQYF.

This clonotype showed up many times. The V gene is TRBV6-5, the J gene TRBJ1-1; tentative D call: TRBD1 (5 bases). Trimming took 2 bases from V and 5 from J, leaving 18 bases between them. Germline loops: CDR1 MNHEY, CDR2 SVGAGI. The CDR3 extends over 16 amino acids. CDR3 amino acids: CASSYLLRQGLTEAFF. The CDR3, as DNA: TGTGCCAGCAGTTACCTCCTTAGGCAGGGACTTACTGAAGCTTTCTTT.

This clonotype has only a few counts. This chain joins TRBV9 and TRBJ2-3; D might be TRBD1 or TRBD2, each matching 5 bases. This CDR3 spans 16 amino acids. Trimming shortened V by 4 bases and J by 6 bases, and 21 bases separated the two germline ends. In germline, CDR1 is SGDLS, CDR2 YYNGEE. The CDR3: CASSPRVGTGTDTQYF. The CDR3 region has the DNA TGTGCCAGCAGCCCTCGGGTGGGGACCGGTACGGATACGCAGTATTTT.

On this clonotype: The junction departs from germline at one end; a sequencing error may be responsible. V gene TRBV20-1 combines with J gene TRBJ2-3; TRBD1 aligns across 8 bases. Looked up from germline, CDR1 is DFQATT and CDR2 is SNEGSKA (reference sequence). The CDR3 is made up of 12 amino acids. This CDR3 reads CSVRQGPDTQYF. The CDR3 DNA is TGCAGTGTTAGACAGGGGCCAGATACGCAGTATTTT.

This clonotype was observed a handful of times. The chain recombines TRBV12-3 or TRBV12-4 with TRBJ1-5, with 7 bases matching TRBD1. V shed 5 bases and J 3 bases; nucleotides not matched to a gene: 7. The CDR3 is 15 residues long. The DNA of the CDR3 is TGTGCCAGCAGTCCCGCACAGGGGAACAATCAGCCCCAGCATTTT. Protein: CASSPAQGNNQPQHF.

V and J are TRBV12-3 or TRBV12-4 and TRBJ2-1; D not certain. Trimming removed 3 bases from V and 2 bases from J, with 11 bases in between. CDR3 length: 15 residues. CDR3 loop: CASSFGSPTYNEQFF. CDR3 coding DNA: TGTGCCAGCAGTTTCGGCTCCCCGACCTACAATGAGCAGTTCTTC.

As for this clonotype: One base away lies a much larger clone, so this may be a sequencing read error. Since the CDR3 does not end with the conserved phenylalanine or tryptophan, this likely comes from a read error. The rearrangement links TRBV25-1 to TRBJ2-1; TRBD2 agrees at 8 bases. This CDR3 spans 19 amino acids. Germline assignment: CDR1 MGHDK and CDR2 SYGVNS. V gave up 1 base and J gave up 0 bases; unmatched junction bases: 11. CDR3 region: CASSESNLGGRNSYNEQFL. The CDR3 region has the DNA TGTGCCAGCAGTGAATCGAATTTGGGCGGGAGGAACTCCTACAATGAGCAGTTCCTC.

This clonotype was detected a few times. This chain joins TRBV7-2 and TRBJ2-1, with D tentatively TRBD1 or TRBD2 (5 bases each). Germline CDR1 SGHTA, CDR2 FQGNSA. V lost 2 bases to trimming and J lost 6 bases, with 11 bases between them. The CDR3 totals 14 residues. DNA for the CDR3: TGTGCCAGCAGCTTAAGTGGTGGGGGCAATGAGCAGTTCTTC. Residues: CASSLSGGGNEQFF.

This clonotype was seen more than once but under ten times. This chain connects TRBV2 to TRBJ1-1, with D possibly matching TRBD1 (6 bases). The length of the CDR3 is 14 residues. CDR1 is SNHLY and CDR2 is FYNNEI in the germline V gene. Trimming took off 3 bases at V and 6 bases at J, with 14 bases between the two ends. Written as DNA, the CDR3 is TGTGCCAGCAGTGATGGGGGCCCCAGGGCTGAAGCTTTCTTT. Translated: CASSDGGPRAEAFF.

V gene TRBV11-2 combines with J gene TRBJ2-7; D might be TRBD1 (7 bases). This CDR3 spans 15 amino acids. The germline V gene encodes CDR1 SGHAT and CDR2 FQNNGV. Trimming took 5 bases from V and 2 from J, leaving 16 bases between them. As DNA, the CDR3 is TGTGCCAGCAGCCGAAGGAGGGACAGCCCCTACGAGCAGTACTTC. Its protein product is CASSRRRDSPYEQYF.

This clonotype has just a few counts. DNA for the CDR3: TGTGCCAGCAGCCAAGGCACAGGGAACACTGAAGCTTTCTTT. It encodes CASSQGTGNTEAFF. V usage is TRBV3-1 and J usage is TRBJ1-1; TRBD1 is a possible D gene (5 bases). The germline CDR1 and CDR2 sequences are LGHDT and YNNKEL (reference sequence). This CDR3 comprises 14 residues. V was cut by 1 base and J by 1 base, with 7 bases left in between.

In its sample, this clonotype was seen many times. V gene TRBV24-1 combines with J gene TRBJ2-2; D is possibly TRBD1 or TRBD2 (5 bases each). In germline, CDR1 is KGHDR, CDR2 SFDVKD. Deletions cut 8 bases from V and 2 bases from J, with 20 bases between. CDR3 size: 17 residues. The CDR3 DNA reads TGTGCCACCAATCCGGGACCTCTAGGTACCAACACCGGGGAGCTGTTTTTT. As protein: CATNPGPLGTNTGELFF.

This clonotype was seen repeatedly, ten times or more. This chain connects TRBV28 to TRBJ2-7; TRBD2 aligns across 12 bases. The CDR3 contains 14 residues. Germline loops: CDR1 MDHEN, CDR2 SYDVKM. V was clipped by 6 bases and J by 6 bases; unmatched bases: 6. In nucleotides, the CDR3 is TGTGCCAGCAGCTCCCGGACTAGCGGGATCGAGCAGTACTTC. Protein: CASSSRTSGIEQYF.

The rearrangement uses TRBV6-1 and TRBJ2-3; the D is unclear. This CDR3 region has 11 residues. V was trimmed by 11 bases and J by 6 bases, leaving 12 bases between them. Per germline, CDR1 MNHNS and CDR2 SASEGT. CDR3: CASTLRDTQYF. In DNA form, the CDR3 reads TGTGCCTCGACCCTAAGGGATACGCAGTATTTT.

In this sample, this clonotype turned up a few times. The chain joins TRBV25-1 to TRBJ2-7, with D perhaps TRBD1 (6 bases). Germline values: CDR1 MGHDK, CDR2 SYGVNS. V shed 6 bases and J shed 0 bases, with 18 bases lying between them. The CDR3 covers 16 residues. The CDR3 coding sequence is TGTGCCAGCAGAGGGGGTACCGGGTACTTCTCCTACGAGCAGTACTTC. Protein: CASRGGTGYFSYEQYF.

DNA of the CDR3: TGCAGTGCTAGAGATACGGGGGAGGGCCGGGCAGATACGCAGTATTTT. Translation gives CSARDTGEGRADTQYF. V gene TRBV20-1 combines with J gene TRBJ2-3, with 7 bases matching TRBD2. CDR3 length: 16 amino acids. The V gene end was trimmed by 0 bases and the J gene end by 4 bases; junction bases not matched to a gene: 10. The germline V gene encodes CDR1 DFQATT and CDR2 SNEGSKA (reference sequence).

The chain carries TRBV4-2 and TRBJ2-5, with 11 bases lining up with TRBD2. Germline assignment: CDR1 LGHNA and CDR2 YNFKEQ. CDR3 length equals 19 residues. V gave up 0 bases and J gave up 0 bases; unmatched junction bases: 9. CDR3 region: CASSQEYRTSGRYQETQYF. The CDR3 coding sequence is TGTGCCAGCAGCCAAGAATACAGGACTAGCGGGCGGTACCAAGAGACCCAGTACTTC.

Ten or more counts support this clonotype. This sequence joins TRBV18 and TRBJ2-5, with D uncertain. The CDR3 length is 14 residues. V was trimmed by 0 bases and J by 3 bases, leaving 8 bases between them. Germline-derived CDR1 and CDR2 are KGHSH and LQKENI. CDR3 bases: TGTGCCAGCTCACCACCCGAGACCGAAGAGACCCAGTACTTC. It yields the protein CASSPPETEETQYF. The full variable domain, with the rest looked up from reference TRBV18 and TRBJ2-5, is NAGVMQNPRHLVRRRGQEARLRCSPMKGHSHVYWYRQLPEEGLKFMVYLQKENIIDESGMPKERFSAEFPKEGPSILRIQQVVRGDSAAYFCASSPPETEETQYFGPGTRLLVL.

This clonotype was observed many times. This CDR3 is CASSYSESSYNEQFF. The CDR3 region has the DNA TGTGCCAGCAGTTACTCGGAGAGCTCCTACAATGAGCAGTTCTTC. The chain couples TRBV6-2 or TRBV6-3 to TRBJ2-1; D ambiguous. The CDR3 length is 15 residues. Trimming left V 0 bases short and J 0 bases short, with 6 bases between. CDR1 and CDR2 (germline): MNHEY, SVGEGT.

This clonotype has only a few counts. This chain uses TRBV20-1 with TRBJ1-1; 8 bases are shared with TRBD1. This CDR3 spans 15 amino acids. J lost 1 base, V lost 0 bases, and 4 bases had no gene match. Looked up from germline, CDR1 is DFQATT and CDR2 is SNEGSKA (reference sequence). DNA of the CDR3: TGCAGTGCTAGAGATTTAGGACAGGGGAACACTGAAGCTTTCTTT. Translated: CSARDLGQGNTEAFF.

This clonotype appeared many times. The chain employs TRBV27 and TRBJ2-5; TRBD1 agrees at 12 bases. V lost 6 bases and J lost 6; bases outside the gene matches: 8. CDR3 length: 15 residues. Germline values: CDR1 MNHEY, CDR2 SMNVEV (reference sequence). CDR3: CASSYMGQGAQTQYF. CDR3 nucleotides: TGTGCCAGCAGCTACATGGGACAGGGGGCACAGACCCAGTACTTC.